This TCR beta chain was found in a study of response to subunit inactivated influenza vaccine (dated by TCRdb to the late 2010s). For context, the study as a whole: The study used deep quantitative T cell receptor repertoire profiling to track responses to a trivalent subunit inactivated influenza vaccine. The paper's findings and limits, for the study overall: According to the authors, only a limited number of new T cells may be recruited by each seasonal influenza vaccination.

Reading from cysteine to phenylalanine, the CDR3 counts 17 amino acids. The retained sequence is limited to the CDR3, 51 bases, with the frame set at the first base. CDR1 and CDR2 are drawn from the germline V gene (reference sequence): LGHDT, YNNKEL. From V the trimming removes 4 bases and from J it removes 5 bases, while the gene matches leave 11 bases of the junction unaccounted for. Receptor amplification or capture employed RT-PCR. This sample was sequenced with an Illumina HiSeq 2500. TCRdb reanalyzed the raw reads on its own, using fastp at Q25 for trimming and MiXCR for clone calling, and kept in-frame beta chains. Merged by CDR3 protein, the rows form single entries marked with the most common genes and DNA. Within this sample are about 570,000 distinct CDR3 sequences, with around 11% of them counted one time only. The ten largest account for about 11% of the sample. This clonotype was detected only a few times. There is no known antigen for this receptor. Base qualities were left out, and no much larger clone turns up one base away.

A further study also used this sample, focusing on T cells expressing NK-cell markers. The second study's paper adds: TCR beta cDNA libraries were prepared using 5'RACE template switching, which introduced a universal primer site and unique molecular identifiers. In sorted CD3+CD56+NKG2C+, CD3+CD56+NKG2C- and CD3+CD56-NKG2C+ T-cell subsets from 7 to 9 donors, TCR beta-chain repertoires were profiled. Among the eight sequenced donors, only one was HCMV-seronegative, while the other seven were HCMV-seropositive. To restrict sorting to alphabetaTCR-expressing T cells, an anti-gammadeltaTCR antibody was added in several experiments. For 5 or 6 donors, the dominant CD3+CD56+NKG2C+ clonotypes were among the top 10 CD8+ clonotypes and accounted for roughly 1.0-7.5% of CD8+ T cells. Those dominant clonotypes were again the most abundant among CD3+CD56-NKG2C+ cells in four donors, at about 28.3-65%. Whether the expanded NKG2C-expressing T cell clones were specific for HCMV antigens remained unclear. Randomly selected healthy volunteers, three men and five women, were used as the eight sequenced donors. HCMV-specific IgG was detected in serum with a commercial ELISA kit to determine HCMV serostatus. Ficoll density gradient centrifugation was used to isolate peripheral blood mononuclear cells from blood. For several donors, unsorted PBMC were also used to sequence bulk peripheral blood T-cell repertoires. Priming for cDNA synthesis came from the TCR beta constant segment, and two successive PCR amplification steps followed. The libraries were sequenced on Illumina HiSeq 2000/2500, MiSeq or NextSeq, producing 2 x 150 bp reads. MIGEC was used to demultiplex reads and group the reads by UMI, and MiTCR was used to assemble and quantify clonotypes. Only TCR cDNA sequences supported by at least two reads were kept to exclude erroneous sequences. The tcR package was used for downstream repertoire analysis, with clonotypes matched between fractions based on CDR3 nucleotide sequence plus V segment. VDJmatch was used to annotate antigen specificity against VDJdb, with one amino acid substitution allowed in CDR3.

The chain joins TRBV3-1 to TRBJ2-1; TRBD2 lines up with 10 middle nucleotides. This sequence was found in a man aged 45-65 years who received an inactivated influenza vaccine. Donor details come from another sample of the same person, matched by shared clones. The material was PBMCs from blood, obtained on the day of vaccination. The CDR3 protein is CASSRDPLAGADNEQFF. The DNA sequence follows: TGTGCCAGCAGCCGAGACCCCCTAGCGGGAGCTGACAATGAGCAGTTCTTC.